This passage covers 26 T cell receptor beta chains from one sample sequenced in a study of OX40 agonist ivuxolimab in advanced cancers. This table comes from immunoSEQ multiplex PCR, and its TCRdb copy is limited to in-frame clones, with some not included. The data contain some 76,000 clones, about 94% of them singletons. Sequencing was performed on CD4+ or CD8+ T cells sorted from blood, taken in a trial of the OX40 agonist ivuxolimab. The receptors were gathered from an adult with an advanced solid tumor such as melanoma, head and neck, liver or kidney cancer.

V and J are TRBV9 and TRBJ2-1; 9 positions agree with TRBD2. V trimming: 0 bases; J trimming: 4 bases; junction bases outside the gene matches: 5. From germline, CDR1 is SGDLS and CDR2 YYNGEE. There are 16 residues in the CDR3. CDR3 loop: CASSVGRGGKYNEQFF. The CDR3 DNA reads TGTGCCAGCAGCGTAGGGCGGGGGGGGAAATACAATGAGCAGTTCTTC. The complete variable domain, with remaining parts taken from reference TRBV9 and TRBJ2-1, reads DSGVTQTPKHLITATGQRVTLRCSPRSGDLSVYWYQQSLDQGLQFLIQYYNGEERAKGNILERFSAQQFPDLHSELNLSSLELGDSALYFCASSVGRGGKYNEQFFGPGTRLTVL.

The V and J genes are TRBV9 and TRBJ1-2; D possibly corresponds to TRBD1 (5 bases). The CDR3 sequence is 15 residues long. Looked up from germline, CDR1 is SGDLS and CDR2 is YYNGEE. V was clipped by 0 bases and J by 8 bases, with 17 bases between them. The CDR3 loop reads CASSVVDRIGDGYTF. The CDR3 nucleotides are TGTGCCAGCAGCGTAGTTGATCGAATCGGGGACGGCTACACCTTC. Using reference TRBV9 and TRBJ1-2 for the parts outside the CDR3, the full variable domain is DSGVTQTPKHLITATGQRVTLRCSPRSGDLSVYWYQQSLDQGLQFLIQYYNGEERAKGNILERFSAQQFPDLHSELNLSSLELGDSALYFCASSVVDRIGDGYTFGSGTRLTVV.

The chain combines TRBV5-4 with TRBJ2-1; 9 bases map to TRBD2. CDR3 size: 13 residues. Per germline, CDR1 SGHNT and CDR2 YYREEE (reference sequence). Losses at the gene ends were 3 bases for V and 6 bases for J; bases not matched to a gene: 1. CDR3 nucleotide sequence: TGTGCCAGCAGCTCGGGACTAGCCAATGAGCAGTTCTTC. Its translation is CASSSGLANEQFF.

The gene calls are TRBV11-2 and TRBJ1-3, with unresolved D. CDR1 and CDR2 from the germline V gene are SGHAT and FQNNGV. This CDR3 has 14 residues. V was pared by 6 bases and J by 0 bases, with 9 bases between. The CDR3 nucleotides read TGTGCCAGCAGAGACCAGAACTCTGGAAACACCATATATTTT. Encoded protein: CASRDQNSGNTIYF.

The chain joins TRBV19 to TRBJ2-7, with a tentative D call TRBD2 (6 bases). Trimming cost V 3 bases and J 0 bases, with 9 bases left between them. Germline CDR1 and CDR2: LNHDA and SQIVND (reference sequence). The CDR3 has 14 amino acids. CDR3 loop: CASSIAGTSYEQYF. CDR3 DNA sequence: TGTGCCAGTAGTATCGCGGGGACCTCCTACGAGCAGTACTTC.

The rearrangement joins TRBV27 to TRBJ2-7, with D tentatively TRBD1 (5 bases). The CDR3 has 15 residues. Trimming took 0 bases from V and 0 from J, leaving 9 bases between them. Germline CDR1 is MNHEY and CDR2 is SMNVEV (reference sequence). CDR3 region: CASSLSGVPSYEQYF. DNA of the CDR3: TGTGCCAGCAGTTTATCAGGGGTTCCCTCCTACGAGCAGTACTTC.

The genes are TRBV5-8 and TRBJ1-2; 10 bases agree with TRBD1. This CDR3 spans 15 amino acids. CDR1 and CDR2 from the germline V gene are SGHTS and YDEGEE. The trim removed 2 bases at V and 6 bases at J, leaving 7 bases unmatched. This chain's CDR3 is CASSFRDRGFNGYTF. CDR3 bases: TGTGCCAGCAGCTTCCGGGACAGGGGTTTTAATGGCTACACCTTC.

J is TRBJ2-3 and V is TRBV2; TRBD1 or TRBD2 may be the D gene (5 bases each). Trimming took 2 bases from V and 9 from J, leaving 6 bases between them. This CDR3 comprises 11 residues. Per germline, CDR1 SNHLY and CDR2 FYNNEI. CDR3 in amino acids: CASSERDTQYF. The CDR3 coding sequence is TGTGCCAGCAGTGAAAGGGACACGCAGTATTTT. The variable domain in full, completed from reference TRBV2 and TRBJ2-3, reads EPEVTQTPSHQVTQMGQEVILRCVPISNHLYFYWYRQILGQKVEFLVSFYNNEISEKSEIFDDQFSVERPDGSNFTLKIRSTKLEDSAMYFCASSERDTQYFGPGTRLTVL.

This clone was seen a single time. CDR3 nucleotide sequence: TGTGCCATCAGTGAGTCAGAGGCTAGCGGGAGTAGAGGCATTCAGTACTTC. This codes for CAISESEASGSRGIQYF. The genes are TRBV10-3 and TRBJ2-4; 10 positions match TRBD2. The ends lost 0 bases at V and 9 bases at J; junction bases unmatched: 11. Per the germline V gene, CDR1 is ENHRY and CDR2 is SYGVKD. This CDR3 spans 17 amino acids.

This chain uses TRBV2 with TRBJ2-7, with 8 bases identical to TRBD2. Germline lookup yields CDR1 SNHLY and CDR2 FYNNEI. This CDR3 contains 14 residues. The V and J ends lost 4 bases and 1 base, in that order; junction bases with no gene match: 3. The CDR3 is CASSVGGGSYEQYF. As DNA, the CDR3 is TGTGCCAGCAGTGTGGGCGGGGGGTCCTACGAGCAGTACTTC.

Comment on this clone: One end of the junction fails to match germline, which may point to a read error. The chain links TRBV7-2 to TRBJ2-5; the match to TRBD2 covers 8 bases. Germline CDR1 SGHTA, CDR2 FQGNSA. The CDR3 covers 18 residues. In DNA, the CDR3 is TGTGCCAGCACCTTATCTTTAACTAGCGGAGGGTACCAAGAGACCCAGTACTTC. It translates to CASTLSLTSGGYQETQYF.

This clone was seen only a few times. The chain has TRBV30 and TRBJ1-4; D might be TRBD1 (5 bases). This CDR3 contains 15 residues. V lost 2 bases, J lost 7 bases, and 17 bases lay in between. Germline V lookup: CDR1 GTSNPN, CDR2 SVGIG (reference sequence). The CDR3 region is CAWSPRWSGSEKLFF. CDR3 in DNA: TGTGCCTGGAGTCCACGGTGGTCAGGGAGTGAAAAACTGTTTTTT.

This sequence joins TRBV27 and TRBJ2-7; D is perhaps TRBD1 (6 bases). This CDR3 region has 14 residues. Deletions cut 1 base from V and 2 bases from J, with 9 bases between. CDR1 MNHEY and CDR2 SMNVEV come from the germline V gene (reference sequence). CDR3 DNA sequence: TGTGCCAGCAGTTTATACCCAGGGGCCTACGAGCAGTACTTC. Translated: CASSLYPGAYEQYF.

The chain is built from TRBV27 and TRBJ2-1; D is possibly TRBD2 (6 bases). The CDR3 is 16 amino acids. The germline V gene encodes CDR1 MNHEY and CDR2 SMNVEV (reference sequence). The V end lost 0 bases, the J end lost 0 bases, and 9 bases lay between the germline ends. The CDR3 sequence is CASSLSATSSYNEQFF. Here the CDR3 DNA reads TGTGCCAGCAGTTTATCGGCGACTAGCTCCTACAATGAGCAGTTCTTC.

CDR3: CASSLGDRGSATETQYF. The CDR3 bases are TGCGCCAGCAGCTTGGGGGACAGGGGGTCGGCAACGGAGACCCAGTACTTC. The chain has TRBV5-1 and TRBJ2-5; 11 bases are shared with TRBD1. Germline V gene lookup returns CDR1 SGHRS and CDR2 YFSETQ. This CDR3 spans 17 amino acids. V trimming: 0 bases; J trimming: 5 bases; junction bases outside the gene matches: 9. The full variable domain, completed using reference TRBV5-1 and TRBJ2-5, is KAGVTQTPRYLIKTRGQQVTLSCSPISGHRSVSWYQQTPGQGLQFLFEYFSETQRNKGNFPGRFSGRQFSNSRSEMNVSTLELGDSALYLCASSLGDRGSATETQYFGPGTRLLVL.

This chain links TRBV27 with TRBJ2-7; 9 bases match TRBD2. V was pared by 3 bases and J by 4 bases, with 16 bases of the junction left unmatched. The CDR3 spans 18 residues. Per the germline V gene, CDR1 is MNHEY and CDR2 is SMNVEV (reference sequence). The CDR3 reads CASSFSSTTIAGGYEQYF. DNA for the CDR3: TGTGCCAGCAGTTTCTCCTCCACGACTATTGCGGGAGGGTACGAGCAGTACTTC.

The CDR3 bases are TGTGCCAGCAGCTTGGTAGCAGGGAGATCCTACGAGCAGTACTTC. Amino acids: CASSLVAGRSYEQYF. The V gene is TRBV5-5, the J gene TRBJ2-7; perhaps D is TRBD1 or TRBD2 (5 bases each). Germline V lookup: CDR1 SGHKS, CDR2 YYEKEE (reference sequence). The CDR3 runs to 15 residues. Trimming took 0 bases from V and 1 from J, leaving 11 bases between them.

The J gene is TRBJ2-7, the V gene TRBV5-1; the match to TRBD2 covers 7 bases. Germline-derived CDR1 and CDR2 are SGHRS and YFSETQ. The J segment lost 7 bases and the V segment lost 4 bases, leaving 2 bases of the junction unmatched. CDR3 length equals 11 residues. The CDR3, as DNA: TGCGCCAGCAGCATCGGGGGGGAGCAGTACTTC. Its protein product is CASSIGGEQYF.

This rearrangement joins TRBV27 to TRBJ2-5; 8 bases map to TRBD2. Germline lookup yields CDR1 MNHEY and CDR2 SMNVEV (reference sequence). The CDR3 spans 13 residues. Trimming cost V 6 bases and J 3 bases; bases outside gene matches: 3. The CDR3 loop is CASRLLAEETQYF. CDR3 sequence (DNA): TGTGCCAGCAGACTACTAGCGGAAGAGACCCAGTACTTC.

This chain links TRBV5-4 with TRBJ2-1, with no clear D. Germline CDR1 and CDR2: SGHNT and YYREEE (reference sequence). The CDR3 covers 15 residues. Trimming stripped 0 bases from V and 6 bases from J, with 13 bases between. This chain's CDR3 is CASSLAMGWGNEQFF. For the CDR3, the DNA is TGTGCCAGCAGCTTGGCCATGGGGTGGGGCAATGAGCAGTTCTTC.

The chain has TRBV9 and TRBJ1-2; possibly TRBD1 for D (5 bases). In germline, CDR1 is SGDLS, CDR2 YYNGEE. The CDR3 sequence is 14 residues long. V lost 1 base, J lost 4 bases, and 11 bases lay in between. The CDR3 protein is CASSVSGGGYGYTF. The CDR3 DNA reads as TGTGCCAGCAGCGTAAGCGGGGGGGGCTATGGCTACACCTTC. Full variable domain (missing parts from reference TRBV9 and TRBJ1-2): DSGVTQTPKHLITATGQRVTLRCSPRSGDLSVYWYQQSLDQGLQFLIQYYNGEERAKGNILERFSAQQFPDLHSELNLSSLELGDSALYFCASSVSGGGYGYTFGSGTRLTVV.

V usage is TRBV2 and J usage is TRBJ2-3, with TRBD1 as a possible D gene (5 bases). V was cut by 6 bases and J by 1 base, with 14 bases left in between. This CDR3 is 15 amino acids long. CDR1 is SNHLY and CDR2 is FYNNEI in the germline V gene. CDR3 region: CASRGVGHGTDTQYF. Written as DNA, the CDR3 is TGTGCCAGCAGGGGCGTGGGGCATGGCACAGATACGCAGTATTTT.

The chain is built from TRBV6-5 and TRBJ1-1; D gene ambiguous. Trimming took off 5 bases at V and 1 base at J, with 8 bases between the two ends. The CDR3 spans 13 residues. The V gene's germline CDR1 is MNHEY and CDR2 SVGAGI. The CDR3 nucleotides read TGTGCCAGCAGTACCGCAGGGAACACTGAAGCTTTCTTT. Protein product: CASSTAGNTEAFF.

This sequence joins TRBV10-3 and TRBJ1-2; a weak D match, TRBD1 (5 bases). The germline V gene encodes CDR1 ENHRY and CDR2 SYGVKD. The germline V and J ends were trimmed by 0 bases and 8 bases, with 16 bases remaining between them. The CDR3 sequence is 15 residues long. In DNA form, the CDR3 reads TGTGCCATCAGTGAGTCGAGGGCAGGGAGTTGGGGCTACACCTTC. Translated, it gives CAISESRAGSWGYTF.

Points on this clone: Other DNA sequences in this specimen translate into the identical CDR3. The chain carries TRBV5-1 and TRBJ2-7; no clear D gene. Looked up from germline, CDR1 is SGHRS and CDR2 is YFSETQ. Trimming pared 0 bases from V and 3 bases from J, leaving 7 bases between. This CDR3 region has 13 residues. The CDR3 is CASSLGQLYEQYF. CDR3 DNA: TGCGCCAGCAGCTTGGGCCAGCTCTACGAGCAGTACTTC.

This chain connects TRBV15 to TRBJ1-5; D gene unclear. In germline, CDR1 is LNHNV, CDR2 YYDKDF (reference sequence). V lost 0 bases and J lost 2, with 5 bases in between. The CDR3 runs 14 residues. CDR3 bases: TGTGCCACCAGCAGAGAGAGGGGCAATCAGCCCCAGCATTTT. This encodes CATSRERGNQPQHF.